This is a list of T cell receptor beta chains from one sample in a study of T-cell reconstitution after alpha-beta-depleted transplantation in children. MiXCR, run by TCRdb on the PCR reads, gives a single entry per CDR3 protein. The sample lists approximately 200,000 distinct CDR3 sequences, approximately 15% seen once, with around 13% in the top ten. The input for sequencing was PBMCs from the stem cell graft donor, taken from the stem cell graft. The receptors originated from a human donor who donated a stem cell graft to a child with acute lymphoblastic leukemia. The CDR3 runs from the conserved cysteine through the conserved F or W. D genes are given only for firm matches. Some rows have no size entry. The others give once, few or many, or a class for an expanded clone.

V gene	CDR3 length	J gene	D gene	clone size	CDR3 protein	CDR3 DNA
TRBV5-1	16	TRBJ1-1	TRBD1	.	CASSFGTGGGGTEAFF	TGCGCCAGCAGCTTCGGGACAGGGGGCGGCGGCACTGAAGCTTTCTTT
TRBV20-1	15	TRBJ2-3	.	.	CSARDWGPRTDTQYF	TGCAGTGCTAGAGATTGGGGTCCTCGCACAGATACGCAGTATTTT
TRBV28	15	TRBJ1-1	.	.	CASSLGGAGETEAFF	TGTGCCAGCAGTTTAGGGGGGGCAGGGGAAACTGAAGCTTTCTTT
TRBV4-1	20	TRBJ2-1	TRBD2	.	CASSLNWRGPRLAGKGEQFF	TGCGCCAGCAGCCTCAATTGGAGGGGCCCCCGACTAGCGGGAAAGGGTGAGCAGTTCTTC
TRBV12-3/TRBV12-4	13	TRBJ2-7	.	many	CASSLTGAYEQYF	TGTGCCAGCAGTTTAACCGGGGCCTACGAGCAGTACTTC
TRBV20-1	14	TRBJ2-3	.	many	CSAPSDRGTDTQYF	TGCAGTGCTCCCTCGGATCGAGGCACAGATACGCAGTATTTT
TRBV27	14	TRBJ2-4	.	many	CASKGGRYKNIQYF	TGTGCCAGCAAAGGGGGACGCTACAAAAACATTCAGTACTTC
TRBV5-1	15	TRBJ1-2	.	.	CASSVALSVGYGYTF	TGCGCCAGCAGCGTGGCCCTGTCCGTGGGCTATGGCTACACCTTC
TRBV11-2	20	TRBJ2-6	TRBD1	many	CASSLRDRGLLGPGANVLTF	TGTGCCAGCAGCCTCCGGGACAGGGGGCTTCTAGGGCCTGGGGCCAACGTCCTGACTTTC
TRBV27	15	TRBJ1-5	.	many	CASRSQGRVNQPQHF	TGTGCCAGCAGATCTCAGGGTAGGGTCAATCAGCCCCAGCATTTT
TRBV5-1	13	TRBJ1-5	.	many	CASSLGPERPQHF	TGCGCCAGCAGCTTGGGTCCCGAACGGCCCCAGCATTTT
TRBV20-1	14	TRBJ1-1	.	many	CSARDMRLQDEAFF	TGCAGTGCTAGAGATATGAGGTTACAGGATGAAGCTTTCTTT
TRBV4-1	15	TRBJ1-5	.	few	CASSQALRGSQPQHF	TGCGCCAGCAGCCAAGCTTTACGAGGAAGTCAGCCCCAGCATTTT
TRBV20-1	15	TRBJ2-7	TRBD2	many	CSARDLAGGLMEQYF	TGCAGTGCTAGAGATCTCGCGGGAGGGCTGATGGAGCAGTACTTC
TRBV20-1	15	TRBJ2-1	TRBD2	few	CSARDSARAGDEQFF	TGCAGTGCTAGAGATTCTGCCCGGGCGGGGGATGAGCAGTTCTTC
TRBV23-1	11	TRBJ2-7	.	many	CASSLRVEQYF	TGCGCCAGCAGTCTCCGGGTAGAGCAGTACTTC
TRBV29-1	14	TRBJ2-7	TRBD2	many	CSANGLAGQYEQYF	TGCAGCGCCAACGGACTAGCGGGACAGTACGAGCAGTACTTC
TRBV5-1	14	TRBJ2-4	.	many	CASSPQGGMNIQYF	TGCGCCAGCAGCCCTCAGGGGGGGATGAACATTCAGTACTTC
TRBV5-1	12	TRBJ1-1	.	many	CASSSRGAEAFF	TGCGCCAGCAGCTCCCGGGGAGCTGAAGCTTTCTTT
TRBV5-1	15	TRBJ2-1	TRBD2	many	CASSLWLAGDNEQFF	TGCGCCAGCAGCTTGTGGCTAGCGGGAGACAATGAGCAGTTCTTC
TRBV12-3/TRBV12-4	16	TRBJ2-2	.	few	CASRPGRRANTGELFF	TGTGCCAGCAGACCTGGCCGTCGGGCGAACACCGGGGAGCTGTTTTTT
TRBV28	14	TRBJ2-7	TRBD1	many	CASRGQGHSYEQYF	TGTGCCAGCAGGGGACAGGGGCATTCCTACGAGCAGTACTTC
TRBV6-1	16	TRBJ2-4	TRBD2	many	CASAKGGRAGENIQYF	TGTGCCAGTGCGAAGGGCGGGAGGGCCGGTGAAAACATTCAGTACTTC
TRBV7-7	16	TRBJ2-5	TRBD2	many	CASSFGLAGGEETQYF	TGTGCCAGCAGCTTCGGACTAGCGGGAGGAGAAGAGACCCAGTACTTC
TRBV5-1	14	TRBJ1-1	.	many	CASRAGVMNTEAFF	TGCGCCAGCAGAGCAGGGGTCATGAACACTGAAGCTTTCTTT
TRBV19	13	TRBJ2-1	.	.	CASSVNRDDEQFF	TGTGCCAGTAGTGTGAACAGGGACGATGAGCAGTTCTTC
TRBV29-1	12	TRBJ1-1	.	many	CSVVTGIPEAFF	TGCAGCGTTGTTACAGGGATCCCTGAAGCTTTCTTT
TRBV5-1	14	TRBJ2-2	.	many	CASSLDANTGELFF	TGCGCCAGCAGCTTGGATGCGAACACCGGGGAGCTGTTTTTT
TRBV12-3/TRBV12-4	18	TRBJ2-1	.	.	CASSLARRGIRSYNEQFF	TGTGCCAGCAGTTTAGCGCGAAGGGGCATTCGCTCCTACAATGAGCAGTTCTTC
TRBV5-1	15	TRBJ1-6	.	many	CASTRNPGQNSPLHF	TGCGCCAGCACAAGGAACCCAGGGCAAAATTCACCCCTCCACTTT
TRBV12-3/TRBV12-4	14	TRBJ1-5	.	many	CASSLSGTNQPQHF	TGTGCCAGCAGTTTATCCGGAACCAATCAGCCCCAGCATTTT
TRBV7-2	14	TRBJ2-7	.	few	CASSLSVEGYEQYF	TGTGCCAGCAGCTTATCAGTAGAGGGCTACGAGCAGTACTTC
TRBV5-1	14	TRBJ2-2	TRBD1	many	CATGDRADTGELFF	TGCGCCACCGGGGACAGGGCTGACACCGGGGAGCTGTTTTTT
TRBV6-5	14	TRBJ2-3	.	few	CASSSRLLGDTQYF	TGTGCCAGCAGTTCTCGACTACTCGGGGATACGCAGTATTTT
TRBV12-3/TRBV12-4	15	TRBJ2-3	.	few	CASSLGGRGRDTQYF	TGTGCCAGCAGTTTGGGCGGGCGGGGAAGAGATACGCAGTATTTT
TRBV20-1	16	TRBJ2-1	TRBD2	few	CSARSLSGRGFNEQFF	TGCAGTGCTAGAAGTTTGAGCGGGAGAGGATTCAATGAGCAGTTCTTC
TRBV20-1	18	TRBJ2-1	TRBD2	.	CSARDYLKGREYANEQFF	TGCAGTGCTAGAGATTACCTTAAAGGGCGGGAGTATGCGAATGAGCAGTTCTTC
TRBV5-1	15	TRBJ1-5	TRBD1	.	CASSLDRGINQPQHF	TGCGCCAGCAGCTTAGACAGGGGGATCAATCAGCCCCAGCATTTT
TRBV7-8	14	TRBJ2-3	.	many	CASSLRANGDTQYF	TGTGCCAGCAGCTTAAGGGCCAACGGGGATACGCAGTATTTT
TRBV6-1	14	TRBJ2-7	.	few	CASSEGTNSYEQYF	TGTGCCAGCAGTGAAGGGACTAACTCCTACGAGCAGTACTTC
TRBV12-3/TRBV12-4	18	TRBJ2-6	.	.	CASSLARRWDSGANVLTF	TGTGCCAGCAGTTTAGCTCGGCGTTGGGACTCTGGGGCCAACGTCCTGACTTTC
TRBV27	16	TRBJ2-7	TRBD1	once	CASSSHLRTGIYEQYF	TGTGCCAGCAGTTCCCATCTAAGGACAGGGATCTACGAGCAGTACTTC
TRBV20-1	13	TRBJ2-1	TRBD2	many	CSASREGLGEQFF	TGCAGTGCTTCGCGGGAGGGCCTTGGTGAGCAGTTCTTC
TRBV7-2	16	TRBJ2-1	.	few	CASSLGGLANYNEQFF	TGTGCCAGCAGCTTAGGGGGTTTAGCCAACTACAATGAGCAGTTCTTC
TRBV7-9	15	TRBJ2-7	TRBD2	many	CASSFGLAGVAEQYF	TGTGCCAGCAGCTTCGGGCTAGCGGGAGTTGCCGAGCAGTACTTC